The 27 T cell receptor beta chains reported below all come from one sample, sequenced in a study of control samples from healthy donors and cancer patients. Method: immunoSEQ multiplex PCR; TCRdb's copy keeps in-frame clones and lacks some. The sample records 35,000 to 45,000 clones, approximately 82% being singletons. The sample comprised blood. The receptors shown here come from a man between 60 and 70 years old in good health.

The V gene is TRBV24-1, the J gene TRBJ2-3, with TRBD2 matching over 8 bases. Unmatched junction bases numbered 6, after V lost 4 bases and J lost 1 base. The CDR3 has 16 amino acids. Germline CDR1 KGHDR, CDR2 SFDVKD. The CDR3 coding sequence is TGTGCCACCAGTGACTCCGGGACTAGGGGCACAGATACGCAGTATTTT. Protein product: CATSDSGTRGTDTQYF.

The chain joins TRBV9 to TRBJ1-4; D is unresolved. Trimming removed 4 bases at V and 4 bases at J, with 20 bases between. Germline V gene sequence: CDR1 SGDLS, CDR2 YYNGEE. The CDR3 spans 17 residues. The CDR3 region is CASSSTGSISGNEKLFF. The CDR3 DNA sequence: TGTGCCAGCAGCTCTACGGGGAGCATCTCGGGTAATGAAAAACTGTTTTTT.

The CDR3 DNA reads TGTGCCAGCTCACCACCGCAGGGGACCTTCTCTGGAAACACCATATATTTT. This gives the protein CASSPPQGTFSGNTIYF. This chain links TRBV18 with TRBJ1-3; D possibly corresponds to TRBD1 (6 bases). CDR3 size: 17 residues. V lost 0 bases, J lost 0 bases, and 12 bases lay in between. CDR1 and CDR2 from the germline V gene are KGHSH and LQKENI.

Only one count was recorded for this clone. This sample also contains other DNA sequences that code for the same CDR3. The chain has TRBV15 and TRBJ1-5; D unresolved. This CDR3 spans 12 amino acids. The V end lost 8 bases, the J end lost 7 bases, and 12 bases lay between the germline ends. The germline CDR1 and CDR2 sequences are LNHNV and YYDKDF (reference sequence). In nucleotides, the CDR3 is TGTGCCACCGAGGAAGGCGGGCAGCCCCAGCATTTT. Translation gives CATEEGGQPQHF.

The chain combines TRBV19 with TRBJ2-7; no firm D call. Trimming removed 1 base at V and 2 bases at J, with 9 bases between. CDR3 length equals 14 residues. The germline V gene encodes CDR1 LNHDA and CDR2 SQIVND (reference sequence). The CDR3 nucleotides are TGTGCCAGTAGTATAGCAGCCAACACCTACGAGCAGTACTTC. Its translation: CASSIAANTYEQYF.

CDR3 region: CASSPPGTRHYEQYF. CDR3 in DNA: TGTGCCAGCAGTCCCCCCGGGACTAGACACTACGAGCAGTACTTC. The chain employs TRBV6-5 and TRBJ2-7; TRBD2 aligns across 8 bases. Germline trimming cut 5 bases from V and 3 bases from J; bases unmatched to any gene: 9. Germline V gene sequence: CDR1 MNHEY, CDR2 SVGAGI. The CDR3 has 15 residues.

The chain has TRBV6-2 or TRBV6-3 and TRBJ1-1; TRBD1 might be the D (6 bases). Germline V gene sequence: CDR1 MNHEY, CDR2 SVGEGT. Deletions cut 1 base from V and 5 bases from J, with 14 bases between. This CDR3 contains 15 residues. DNA for the CDR3: TGTGCCAGCAGTTACTTCGGGCAGGGGAGGACTGAAGCTTTCTTT. The encoded protein is CASSYFGQGRTEAFF.

V and J are TRBV4-1 and TRBJ2-5, with no clear D. CDR3 length: 16 residues. V shed 0 bases and J shed 0 bases, with 11 bases lying between them. Germline CDR1 and CDR2: MGHRA and YSYEKL. Written as DNA, the CDR3 is TGCGCCAGCAGCCAAGATGTCAATGGGTACCAAGAGACCCAGTACTTC. It codes for CASSQDVNGYQETQYF.

The chain is built from TRBV27 and TRBJ1-5; D possibly corresponds to TRBD1 (6 bases). The germline gives CDR1 MNHEY, CDR2 SMNVEV (reference sequence). Trimming stripped 8 bases from V and 2 bases from J, with 16 bases between. The CDR3 sequence is 15 residues long. In DNA form, the CDR3 reads TGTGCCAGCTCCCGGGTGGGGGCTCGCAATCAGCCCCAGCATTTT. Translating it yields CASSRVGARNQPQHF.

This sequence joins TRBV2 and TRBJ2-7; D gene unclear. Trimming removed 3 bases from V and 2 bases from J, with 11 bases in between. The CDR3 sequence is 14 residues long. The V gene's germline CDR1 is SNHLY and CDR2 FYNNEI. CDR3 bases: TGTGCCAGCAGTGAGCCGCCCCCAGCCTACGAGCAGTACTTC. Translated, it gives CASSEPPPAYEQYF. The complete variable domain, with remaining parts taken from reference TRBV2 and TRBJ2-7, reads EPEVTQTPSHQVTQMGQEVILRCVPISNHLYFYWYRQILGQKVEFLVSFYNNEISEKSEIFDDQFSVERPDGSNFTLKIRSTKLEDSAMYFCASSEPPPAYEQYFGPGTRLTVT.

In this sample, this clone turned up a few times. The rearrangement uses TRBV7-9 and TRBJ2-7; D could derive from TRBD1 or TRBD2 (6 bases each). The ends were cut back, 2 bases at V and 7 bases at J, with 18 bases in the middle. CDR1 and CDR2 (germline): SEHNR, FQNEAQ (reference sequence). The CDR3 sequence is 15 residues long. The CDR3 DNA sequence: TGTGCCAGCAGCTTATTAAGGGGGGCGCAGAGGGAGCAGTACTTC. Translation: CASSLLRGAQREQYF.

This clone was found a few times. The gene calls are TRBV11-2 and TRBJ2-2; D remains ambiguous. The V end lost 2 bases, the J end lost 2 bases, and 3 bases lay between the germline ends. This CDR3 region has 13 residues. Per germline, CDR1 SGHAT and CDR2 FQNNGV. CDR3 bases: TGTGCCAGCAGCTTAACTAACACCGGGGAGCTGTTTTTT. Translating gives CASSLTNTGELFF.

This chain joins TRBV4-2 and TRBJ2-1, with 11 bases fitting TRBD2. This CDR3 region has 15 residues. From germline, CDR1 is LGHNA and CDR2 YNFKEQ. Trimming cost V 4 bases and J 8 bases; bases outside gene matches: 7. DNA for the CDR3: TGTGCCAGCAGCCCGCTAGCGGGGGGTATAGATGAGCAGTTCTTC. Its translation is CASSPLAGGIDEQFF.

This clone was seen a few times. The chain joins TRBV6-4 to TRBJ1-1; 11 bases match TRBD1. After removal of 2 bases from V and 4 bases from J, the junction contained 0 bases not matched to a gene. Germline V gene lookup returns CDR1 MRHNA and CDR2 SNTAGT. The CDR3 is made up of 14 amino acids. This CDR3 is CASSDGTGGTEAFF. The CDR3 bases are TGTGCCAGCAGTGACGGGACAGGGGGCACTGAAGCTTTCTTT.

The gene calls are TRBV19 and TRBJ2-1; D is ambiguous. The V end lost 6 bases, the J end lost 4 bases, and 10 bases lay between the germline ends. CDR1 LNHDA and CDR2 SQIVND come from the germline V gene (reference sequence). The CDR3 contains 13 residues. The CDR3 reads CASSKTQYNEQFF. In DNA, the CDR3 is TGTGCCAGTAGCAAGACCCAGTACAATGAGCAGTTCTTC.

The chain links TRBV30 to TRBJ1-1, with a tentative D call TRBD1 (5 bases). Germline CDR1 reads GTSNPN; CDR2 reads SVGIG (reference sequence). This CDR3 is 16 amino acids long. The V end was cut by 0 bases, the J end by 0 bases, with 14 bases between. In nucleotides, the CDR3 is TGTGCCTGGAGTGTACGTTGGGGCGGAATGAACACTGAAGCTTTCTTT. Translation: CAWSVRWGGMNTEAFF.

The rearrangement joins TRBV19 to TRBJ2-1, with 10 nucleotides matching TRBD1. Per the germline V gene, CDR1 is LNHDA and CDR2 is SQIVND (reference sequence). Trimming cost V 5 bases and J 0 bases; bases outside gene matches: 4. The CDR3 extends over 16 amino acids. In DNA form, the CDR3 reads TGTGCCAGTAGTCCGAGGACAGGGGGCTCCTACAATGAGCAGTTCTTC. This sequence encodes CASSPRTGGSYNEQFF.

The J gene is TRBJ2-5, the V gene TRBV4-2; the match to TRBD2 covers 13 bases. V lost 1 base to trimming and J lost 4 bases; unmatched junction nucleotides: 12. Looked up from germline, CDR1 is LGHNA and CDR2 is YNFKEQ. CDR3 length: 19 residues. CDR3 amino acids: CASSQVHRTSGSGGETQYF. The CDR3 DNA reads as TGTGCCAGCAGCCAAGTTCATCGGACTAGCGGGAGTGGGGGAGAGACCCAGTACTTC.

This chain connects TRBV18 to TRBJ2-1; TRBD1 is a possible D gene (6 bases). This CDR3 is built from 14 residues. Germline V CDR1 and CDR2: KGHSH, LQKENI. The V end lost 3 bases, the J end lost 6 bases, and 12 bases lay between the germline ends. The CDR3 bases are TGTGCCAGCTCACCGCAGGGGTCGGGCAATGAGCAGTTCTTC. Protein: CASSPQGSGNEQFF.

The chain couples TRBV24-1 to TRBJ2-1; 7 positions match TRBD2. Trimming at V came to 4 bases and at J to 8 bases, leaving 10 bases not matched to a gene. Germline CDR1 is KGHDR and CDR2 is SFDVKD. There are 15 residues in the CDR3. Written as DNA, the CDR3 is TGTGCCACCAGTGACCGGACTAGTCCCGGCGATGAGCAGTTCTTC. It yields the protein CATSDRTSPGDEQFF.

This clone was seen more than once but under ten times. The chain uses TRBV29-1 and TRBJ1-4; 11 bases match TRBD1. CDR3 length: 15 residues. The junction had 12 bases not matched to a gene; V was cut back by 7 bases and J by 8 bases. Looked up from germline, CDR1 is SQVTM and CDR2 is ANQGSEA. CDR3 loop: CSDPEAGQGEEKLFF. CDR3 nucleotides: TGCAGCGACCCCGAAGCGGGACAGGGGGAAGAAAAACTGTTTTTT.

This chain uses TRBV19 with TRBJ2-4; no clear D. The CDR3 totals 15 residues. V shed 4 bases and J shed 0 bases, with 10 bases lying between them. Germline CDR1 is LNHDA and CDR2 is SQIVND (reference sequence). The CDR3 DNA is TGTGCCAGTAGTACCCGGACCACAGCCAAAAACATTCAGTACTTC. Its protein product is CASSTRTTAKNIQYF.

This chain links TRBV5-6 with TRBJ1-3; D is unresolved. Germline-derived CDR1 and CDR2 are SGHDT and YYEEEE. The CDR3 sequence is 14 residues long. Deletions cut 3 bases from V and 4 bases from J, with 11 bases between. Here the CDR3 reads CASSSLPGGNTIYF. The CDR3 DNA sequence: TGTGCCAGCAGCTCCCTCCCGGGAGGAAACACCATATATTTT.

V gene TRBV18 combines with J gene TRBJ1-1; D is unclear. Between the trimmed V and J ends, which lost 6 bases and 3 bases, there was a span of 11 bases. The CDR3 covers 13 residues. Germline V gene sequence: CDR1 KGHSH, CDR2 LQKENI. The CDR3, as DNA: TGTGCCAGCTCCCTCGGACGCGACACTGAAGCTTTCTTT. Its translation is CASSLGRDTEAFF.

The chain uses TRBV27 and TRBJ1-2; 11 nucleotides agree with TRBD1. The CDR3 sequence is 14 residues long. After removal of 3 bases from V and 4 bases from J, the junction contained 1 base not matched to a gene. Germline loops: CDR1 MNHEY, CDR2 SMNVEV (reference sequence). The chain's CDR3 is CASSLGTGGYGYTF. In nucleotides, the CDR3 is TGTGCCAGCAGTTTGGGGACAGGGGGCTATGGCTACACCTTC.

V usage is TRBV29-1 and J usage is TRBJ2-3; D is unresolved. CDR1 and CDR2 from the germline V gene are SQVTM and ANQGSEA. Deletions cut 6 bases from V and 0 bases from J, with 13 bases between. The CDR3 is made up of 14 amino acids. Written as DNA, the CDR3 is TGCAGCGTCCTACCTCAACGTAGCACAGATACGCAGTATTTT. It translates to CSVLPQRSTDTQYF.

This CDR3 is CSVEGGPEGYTF. CDR3 bases: TGCAGCGTTGAGGGTGGCCCCGAGGGCTACACCTTC. V is TRBV29-1 and J is TRBJ1-2; D ambiguous. The CDR3 length is 12 residues. The V end lost 3 bases, the J end lost 8 bases, and 13 bases lay between the germline ends. Germline CDR1 and CDR2: SQVTM and ANQGSEA.